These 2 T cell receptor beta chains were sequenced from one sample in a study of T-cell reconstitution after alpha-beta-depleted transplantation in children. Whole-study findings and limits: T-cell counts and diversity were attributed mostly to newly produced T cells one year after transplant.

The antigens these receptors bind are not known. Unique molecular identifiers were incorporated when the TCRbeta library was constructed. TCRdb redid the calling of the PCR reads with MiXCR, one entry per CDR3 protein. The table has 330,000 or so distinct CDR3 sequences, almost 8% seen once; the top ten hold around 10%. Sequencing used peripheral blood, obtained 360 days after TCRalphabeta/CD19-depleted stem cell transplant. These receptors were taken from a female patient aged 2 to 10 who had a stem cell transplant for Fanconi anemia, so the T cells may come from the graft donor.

Here the CDR3 DNA reads TGCGCCAGCAGCCCACGGACAGGGGCGTCGAACACTGAAGCTTTCTTT. It is translated as CASSPRTGASNTEAFF. The chain recombines TRBV5-1 with TRBJ1-1, with TRBD1 matching over 9 bases. The V gene's germline CDR1 is SGHRS and CDR2 YFSETQ. The CDR3 runs 16 residues. V lost 4 bases, J lost 1 base, and 8 bases stayed unmatched.

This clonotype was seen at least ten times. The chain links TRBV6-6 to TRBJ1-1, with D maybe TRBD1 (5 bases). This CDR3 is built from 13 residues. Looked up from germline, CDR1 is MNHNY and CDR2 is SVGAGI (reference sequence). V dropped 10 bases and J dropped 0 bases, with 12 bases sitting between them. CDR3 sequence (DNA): TGTGCCAACAGGTTCCCTATGAACACTGAAGCTTTCTTT. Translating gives CANRFPMNTEAFF.